This record looks at one TCR beta chain sequence and its context. Participants spanned ages roughly 18 to 90 years and resided in 20 to 25 US areas. The study counted Cohort 3 donors as recovered given two negative PCRs, clearance, or symptom resolution. These data come from a study of blood T cell repertoires in COVID-19. As for the study in general: Nucleic acid was either cDNA or gDNA, and it came from T cells, B-cell-depleted T cells, or PBMCs.

The assay was immunoSEQ multiplex PCR, and TCRdb's table has in-frame clones only and misses some. The profile covers over 200,000 clones, with 75% to 90% appearing a single time and approximately 18% taken by the ten largest. The V gene end was trimmed by 0 bases and the J gene end by 6 bases; junction bases not matched to a gene: 8. Germline lookup yields CDR1 SGDLS and CDR2 YYNGEE. The CDR3 loop spans 16 amino acids. This clonotype originated in a man in his forties who had recovered from COVID-19. The chain couples TRBV9 to TRBJ2-2; 7 positions agree with TRBD2. The sample consisted of PBMCs or T cells enriched from blood (not recorded which). CDR3 DNA: TGTGCCAGCAGCGTAGGGTTCGTCCGGGGGGCCGGGGAGCTGTTTTTT. The encoded protein is CASSVGFVRGAGELFF. Combining the CDR3 with reference TRBV9 and TRBJ2-2 gives the whole variable domain DSGVTQTPKHLITATGQRVTLRCSPRSGDLSVYWYQQSLDQGLQFLIQYYNGEERAKGNILERFSAQQFPDLHSELNLSSLELGDSALYFCASSVGFVRGAGELFFGEGSRLTVL.